The 31 T cell receptor beta chains below were found in one sample sequenced in a study of early T cells in non-severe SARS-CoV-2 infection. One entry per CDR3 protein results from TCRdb running MiXCR on the 5' RACE reads. This sample has fewer than 75,000 distinct CDR3 sequences, with less than 20% found just once. The input for sequencing was whole blood, taken at baseline. These TCRs come from an adult who was a healthcare worker with PCR-confirmed SARS-CoV-2 infection or an uninfected control (not recorded which).

In its sample, this clonotype was seen a few times. V and J are TRBV5-1 and TRBJ2-3; the match to TRBD2 covers 7 bases. The CDR3 totals 15 residues. Germline V lookup: CDR1 SGHRS, CDR2 YFSETQ. Losses at the gene ends were 5 bases for V and 2 bases for J; bases not matched to a gene: 8. In DNA form, the CDR3 reads TGCGCCAGCAGTCGGGGGGAACGGCACACAGATACGCAGTATTTT. Protein: CASSRGERHTDTQYF. Full variable domain (outside the CDR3, taken from reference TRBV5-1 and TRBJ2-3): KAGVTQTPRYLIKTRGQQVTLSCSPISGHRSVSWYQQTPGQGLQFLFEYFSETQRNKGNFPGRFSGRQFSNSRSEMNVSTLELGDSALYLCASSRGERHTDTQYFGPGTRLTVL.

This clonotype showed up many times. V and J are TRBV5-4 and TRBJ1-1; D gene uncertain. The CDR3 sequence is 16 residues long. V was pared by 2 bases and J by 0 bases, with 14 bases between. The germline V gene encodes CDR1 SGHNT and CDR2 YYREEE (reference sequence). CDR3 residues: CASSFLSADVNTEAFF. In nucleotides, the CDR3 is TGTGCCAGCAGCTTCCTCTCGGCGGACGTGAACACTGAAGCTTTCTTT. Together with reference TRBV5-4 and TRBJ1-1, the CDR3 gives the full variable domain: ETGVTQSPTHLIKTRGQQVTLRCSSQSGHNTVSWYQQALGQGPQFIFQYYREEENGRGNFPPRFSGLQFPNYSSELNVNALELDDSALYLCASSFLSADVNTEAFFGQGTRLTVV.

The DNA for the CDR3 is TGCAGTGCCCCGGGACTAGCGAGTGATACGCAGTATTTT. Its protein is CSAPGLASDTQYF. The chain has TRBV20-1 and TRBJ2-3; 10 nucleotides match TRBD2. This CDR3 contains 13 residues. V trimming: 6 bases; J trimming: 6 bases; junction bases outside the gene matches: 6. Germline V gene lookup returns CDR1 DFQATT and CDR2 SNEGSKA (reference sequence).

The chain joins TRBV7-9 to TRBJ2-1; 8 bases agree with TRBD2. From germline, CDR1 is SEHNR and CDR2 FQNEAQ (reference sequence). This CDR3 has 18 amino acids. The J segment lost 7 bases and the V segment lost 0 bases, leaving 14 bases of the junction unmatched. The CDR3 bases are TGTGCCAGCAGCTTAGCGTCCGGGAGGGCCAACCCTCGGAATGAGCAGTTCTTC. This codes for CASSLASGRANPRNEQFF.

J is TRBJ2-4 and V is TRBV20-1; maybe TRBD2 (5 bases). Trimming stripped 0 bases from V and 0 bases from J, with 12 bases between. The CDR3 loop spans 16 amino acids. Germline values: CDR1 DFQATT, CDR2 SNEGSKA (reference sequence). CDR3 DNA sequence: TGCAGTGCTAGAGAGTGGGAGACTATAGCCAAAAACATTCAGTACTTC. Translation gives CSAREWETIAKNIQYF.

This clonotype appeared many times. The chain carries TRBV10-3 and TRBJ1-5, with TRBD1 as a possible D gene (5 bases). The CDR3 extends over 16 amino acids. V lost 0 bases to trimming and J lost 0 bases, with 9 bases between them. Germline CDR1 reads ENHRY; CDR2 reads SYGVKD. The CDR3 spells CAISESSGNSNQPQHF. Here the CDR3 DNA reads TGTGCCATCAGTGAGTCATCAGGGAATAGCAATCAGCCCCAGCATTTT.

This clonotype was seen only a few times. The gene calls are TRBV18 and TRBJ2-1; D not resolved. Germline assignment: CDR1 KGHSH and CDR2 LQKENI. V was clipped by 0 bases and J by 8 bases, with 8 bases between them. The CDR3 loop spans 13 amino acids. Here the CDR3 reads CASSPPSRDEQFF. The CDR3 coding sequence is TGTGCCAGCTCACCACCGAGCCGGGATGAGCAGTTCTTC.

This chain joins TRBV7-2 and TRBJ2-7; 9 bases align to TRBD1. The CDR3 covers 16 residues. CDR1 and CDR2 (germline): SGHTA, FQGNSA. V lost 1 base to trimming and J lost 2 bases; unmatched junction nucleotides: 6. CDR3 DNA: TGTGCCAGCAGCTTAGATACAGGGGGCCTACCCTACGAGCAGTACTTC. Its protein is CASSLDTGGLPYEQYF.

There are a few counts of this clonotype. This rearrangement joins TRBV3-1 to TRBJ2-3; D gene uncertain. The CDR3 runs 14 residues. Germline values: CDR1 LGHDT, CDR2 YNNKEL (reference sequence). The V and J ends lost 1 base and 2 bases respectively, with 7 bases between them. This chain's CDR3 is CASSQVPATDTQYF. The CDR3 nucleotides are TGTGCCAGCAGCCAAGTGCCAGCCACAGATACGCAGTATTTT.

This clonotype was found many times. V gene TRBV4-2 combines with J gene TRBJ2-5; 7 nucleotides align to TRBD2. This CDR3 is built from 15 residues. Germline CDR1 LGHNA, CDR2 YNFKEQ. Trimming removed 0 bases from V and 5 bases from J; junction bases left unmatched: 6. CDR3 sequence (DNA): TGTGCCAGCAGCCAAGAGGGCAGCGGGGTTGAGACCCAGTACTTC. The encoded protein is CASSQEGSGVETQYF.

The gene calls are TRBV5-1 and TRBJ2-7; TRBD1 aligns across 8 bases. Trimming took 4 bases from V and 9 from J; bases not matched to a gene: 15. Germline V gene sequence: CDR1 SGHRS, CDR2 YFSETQ. The CDR3 loop spans 15 amino acids. CDR3 coding DNA: TGCGCCAGCAGCGCAGGAGGCCCGGACAGGGCCGTGCAGTACTTC. As protein: CASSAGGPDRAVQYF. The whole variable domain, filled in from reference TRBV5-1 and TRBJ2-7, reads KAGVTQTPRYLIKTRGQQVTLSCSPISGHRSVSWYQQTPGQGLQFLFEYFSETQRNKGNFPGRFSGRQFSNSRSEMNVSTLELGDSALYLCASSAGGPDRAVQYFGPGTRLTVT.

Only a few counts were recorded for this clonotype. V is TRBV12-3 or TRBV12-4 and J is TRBJ2-7, with no clear D. Trimming took 7 bases from V and 6 from J, leaving 16 bases between them. CDR3 length: 13 residues. The CDR3 nucleotides read TGTGCCAGCACCCCCAGCGCTGGTAGCGAGCAGTACTTC. Protein product: CASTPSAGSEQYF.

This clonotype was observed a few times. The rearrangement joins TRBV10-2 to TRBJ1-2; D might be TRBD1 (6 bases). The CDR3 runs 12 residues. Germline CDR1 is WSHSY and CDR2 is SAAADI. With 6 bases removed from V and 3 bases from J, the gap between germline ends came to 8 bases. CDR3 in amino acids: CASRDRDYGYTF. CDR3 nucleotide sequence: TGCGCCAGCAGGGACAGAGACTATGGCTACACCTTC.

CDR3 bases: TGCGCCAGCAGCCAAGATGGACGGGAGGGGGATACGCAGTATTTT. It translates to CASSQDGREGDTQYF. The chain couples TRBV4-3 to TRBJ2-3, with 8 nucleotides matching TRBD2. The CDR3 runs to 15 residues. CDR1 is LGHNA, CDR2 YSLEER, per germline. V was clipped by 0 bases and J by 6 bases; unmatched bases: 5.

This clonotype turned up a few times. The chain has TRBV7-2 and TRBJ2-3; weak D call: TRBD1 (5 bases). V lost 4 bases to trimming and J lost 1 base, with 18 bases between them. CDR3 length equals 17 residues. Germline V gives CDR1 SGHTA, CDR2 FQGNSA. CDR3: CASSSQGPAGRTDTQYF. The CDR3 DNA follows: TGTGCCAGCAGCTCACAAGGGCCTGCAGGGCGCACAGATACGCAGTATTTT.

The chain couples TRBV7-8 to TRBJ2-3; 8 nucleotides agree with TRBD2. The CDR3 runs 18 residues. The junction had 13 bases not matched to a gene; V was cut back by 4 bases and J by 1 base. Germline CDR1 and CDR2: SGHVS and FQNEAQ. CDR3 residues: CASSSAGSGTRGTDTQYF. DNA for the CDR3: TGTGCCAGCAGCTCCGCGGGGTCCGGGACTAGGGGCACAGATACGCAGTATTTT.

A word on this clonotype: With a much larger clone just one base away, this may be a read error. The chain combines TRBV12-5 with TRBJ2-2, with D maybe TRBD2 (5 bases). The CDR3 runs 13 residues. CDR1 is LGHNT, CDR2 FRNRAP, per germline. As DNA, the CDR3 is TGTACTAGTGGTTTGGTAAAATCCGGGGAGCTGTTTTTT. Translation gives CTSGLVKSGELFF.

This clonotype was seen a handful of times. The chain's CDR3 is CASSEGYGYTF. CDR3 in DNA: TGTGCCAGCAGTGAAGGCTATGGCTACACCTTC. The J gene is TRBJ1-2, the V gene TRBV6-1; no clear D. The germline gives CDR1 MNHNS, CDR2 SASEGT. The CDR3 spans 11 residues. Trimming pared 1 base from V and 4 bases from J, leaving 1 base between.

The chain links TRBV5-4 to TRBJ2-4; TRBD1 or TRBD2 may be the D gene (6 bases each). The CDR3 sequence is 17 residues long. Looked up from germline, CDR1 is SGHNT and CDR2 is YYREEE (reference sequence). Trimming removed 2 bases from V and 1 base from J, with 16 bases in between. The CDR3: CASSLKITGAAKNIQYF. Written as DNA, the CDR3 is TGTGCCAGCAGCTTAAAGATTACGGGGGCGGCCAAAAACATTCAGTACTTC.

The rearrangement joins TRBV5-1 to TRBJ2-3; TRBD2 agrees at 7 bases. The junction had 6 bases not matched to a gene; V was cut back by 4 bases and J by 4 bases. The germline V gene encodes CDR1 SGHRS and CDR2 YFSETQ. This CDR3 is built from 14 residues. CDR3: CASSPGLVSDTQYF. The CDR3 DNA reads TGCGCCAGCAGCCCCGGACTAGTGTCAGATACGCAGTATTTT.

This clonotype came up a few times. This sequence joins TRBV11-2 and TRBJ2-7; 9 nucleotides match TRBD1. CDR1 SGHAT and CDR2 FQNNGV come from the germline V gene. The CDR3 runs to 16 residues. V was pared by 5 bases and J by 6 bases, with 14 bases of the junction left unmatched. This chain's CDR3 is CASSATPGTGKGEQYF. The CDR3 DNA sequence: TGTGCCAGCAGCGCAACCCCCGGGACAGGGAAAGGCGAGCAGTACTTC.

The V and J genes are TRBV4-1 and TRBJ1-1, with a weak D call TRBD1 (5 bases). The CDR3 spans 14 residues. Trimming left V 3 bases short and J 5 bases short, with 13 bases between. In germline, CDR1 is MGHRA, CDR2 YSYEKL. CDR3 amino acids: CASSQNYRGTEAFF. The CDR3 DNA is TGCGCCAGCAGCCAGAACTATCGGGGGACTGAAGCTTTCTTT.

The chain uses TRBV4-3 and TRBJ2-7; D is possibly TRBD1 (5 bases). The germline V gene encodes CDR1 LGHNA and CDR2 YSLEER. V lost 0 bases, J lost 0 bases, and 9 bases lay in between. The CDR3 covers 15 residues. CDR3 bases: TGCGCCAGCAGCCAAGATTTTACAGGCTCCTACGAGCAGTACTTC. Its translation is CASSQDFTGSYEQYF.

The chain joins TRBV30 to TRBJ2-7; perhaps TRBD1 as D (5 bases). The germline V and J ends were trimmed by 0 bases and 6 bases, with 15 bases remaining between them. This CDR3 has 14 amino acids. From germline, CDR1 is GTSNPN and CDR2 SVGIG (reference sequence). The CDR3: CAWSVQASVGEQYF. The DNA of the CDR3 is TGTGCCTGGAGTGTACAGGCGTCGGTTGGCGAGCAGTACTTC.

The chain recombines TRBV12-3 or TRBV12-4 with TRBJ2-7; D possibly corresponds to TRBD1 (6 bases). CDR3 length: 14 amino acids. V shed 1 base and J shed 7 bases, with 14 bases lying between them. CDR3 sequence (DNA): TGTGCCAGCAGTTTAGGGACAGAGGCCTGGGAGCAGTACTTC. Translation gives CASSLGTEAWEQYF.

This clonotype was found many times. The V and J genes are TRBV28 and TRBJ2-7; tentatively, D is TRBD1 or TRBD2 (5 bases each). The germline CDR1 and CDR2 sequences are MDHEN and SYDVKM. The CDR3 is 13 residues long. V lost 6 bases to trimming and J lost 2 bases, with 11 bases between them. The CDR3 sequence: CASRPGTAYEQYF. The CDR3 DNA is TGTGCCAGCAGGCCCGGGACGGCCTACGAGCAGTACTTC. Full variable domain (rest looked up from reference TRBV28 and TRBJ2-7): DVKVTQSSRYLVKRTGEKVFLECVQDMDHENMFWYRQDPGLGLRLIYFSYDVKMKEKGDIPEGYSVSREKKERFSLILESASTNQTSMYLCASRPGTAYEQYFGPGTRLTVT.

The chain combines TRBV7-9 with TRBJ2-5; D is perhaps TRBD2 (7 bases). With 5 bases removed from V and 3 bases from J, the gap between germline ends came to 16 bases. There are 15 residues in the CDR3. Germline loops: CDR1 SEHNR, CDR2 FQNEAQ (reference sequence). The CDR3 is CASSPSWGGEETQYF. The CDR3 DNA follows: TGTGCCAGCAGCCCCTCATGGGGGGGCGAAGAGACCCAGTACTTC.

The chain is built from TRBV12-5 and TRBJ2-5; D might be TRBD2 (5 bases). The V end lost 5 bases, the J end lost 5 bases, and 9 bases lay between the germline ends. Germline lookup yields CDR1 LGHNT and CDR2 FRNRAP. The CDR3 totals 12 residues. This chain's CDR3 is CASGDIAETQYF. As DNA, the CDR3 is TGTGCTAGTGGTGATATAGCGGAGACCCAGTACTTC. The full variable domain, with the rest looked up from reference TRBV12-5 and TRBJ2-5, is DARVTQTPRHKVTEMGQEVTMRCQPILGHNTVFWYRQTMMQGLELLAYFRNRAPLDDSGMPKDRFSAEMPDATLATLKIQPSEPRDSAVYFCASGDIAETQYFGPGTRLLVL.

The chain uses TRBV7-2 and TRBJ2-5; weak D call: TRBD2 (6 bases). This CDR3 is 12 amino acids long. Trimming cost V 8 bases and J 2 bases, with 9 bases left between them. The germline gives CDR1 SGHTA, CDR2 FQGNSA. CDR3 coding DNA: TGTGCCAGCGGGAGGCCACAAGAGACCCAGTACTTC. It is translated as CASGRPQETQYF.

This clonotype was recorded a few times. The chain recombines TRBV10-1 with TRBJ2-5; 14 bases map to TRBD2. Germline CDR1 and CDR2: WNHNN and SYGVQD (reference sequence). V lost 7 bases to trimming and J lost 3 bases; unmatched junction nucleotides: 7. The CDR3 covers 16 residues. CDR3: CASTTTSGGAKETQYF. The CDR3 coding sequence is TGCGCCAGCACCACGACTAGCGGGGGGGCCAAAGAGACCCAGTACTTC.

This clonotype showed up just a few times. The gene calls are TRBV5-1 and TRBJ1-4, with 7 bases that match TRBD1. V lost 0 bases and J lost 3; bases outside the gene matches: 5. Germline assignment: CDR1 SGHRS and CDR2 YFSETQ. The length of the CDR3 is 16 residues. The CDR3: CASSLDRGRSNEKLFF. The CDR3 bases are TGCGCCAGCAGCTTGGACAGGGGAAGGTCTAATGAAAAACTGTTTTTT.